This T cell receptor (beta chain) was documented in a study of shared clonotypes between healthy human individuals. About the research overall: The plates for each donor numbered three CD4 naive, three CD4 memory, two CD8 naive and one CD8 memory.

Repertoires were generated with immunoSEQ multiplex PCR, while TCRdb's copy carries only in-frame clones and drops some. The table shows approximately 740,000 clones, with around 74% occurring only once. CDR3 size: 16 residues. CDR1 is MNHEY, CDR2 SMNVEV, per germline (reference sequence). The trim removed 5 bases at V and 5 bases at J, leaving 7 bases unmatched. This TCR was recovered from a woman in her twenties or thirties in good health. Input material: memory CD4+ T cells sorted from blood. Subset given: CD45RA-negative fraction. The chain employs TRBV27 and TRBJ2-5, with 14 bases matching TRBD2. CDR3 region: CASSHPGLAGVETQYF. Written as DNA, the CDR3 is TGTGCCAGCAGTCATCCGGGACTAGCGGGGGTGGAGACCCAGTACTTC.